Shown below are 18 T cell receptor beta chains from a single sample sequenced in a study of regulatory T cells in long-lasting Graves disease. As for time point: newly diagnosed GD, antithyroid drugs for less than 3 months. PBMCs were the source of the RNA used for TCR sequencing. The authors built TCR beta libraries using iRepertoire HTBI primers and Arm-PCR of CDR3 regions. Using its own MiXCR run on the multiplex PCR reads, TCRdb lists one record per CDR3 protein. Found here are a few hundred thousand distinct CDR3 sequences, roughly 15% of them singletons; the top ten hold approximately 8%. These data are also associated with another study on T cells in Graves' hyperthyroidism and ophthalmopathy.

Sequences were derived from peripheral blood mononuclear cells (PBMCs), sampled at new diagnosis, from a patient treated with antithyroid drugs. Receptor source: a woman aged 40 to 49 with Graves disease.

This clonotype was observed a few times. CDR3: CASSYSSGRIQETQYF. The CDR3 coding sequence is TGTGCCAGCAGTTACTCTAGCGGGAGGATACAAGAGACCCAGTACTTC. The V gene is TRBV6-7, the J gene TRBJ2-5, with 10 bases lining up with TRBD2. TRBV6-7 is sorted into the ORF group, with uncertain function. J gave up 2 bases and V 0 bases, and 3 bases lay outside the gene matches. This CDR3 region has 16 residues.

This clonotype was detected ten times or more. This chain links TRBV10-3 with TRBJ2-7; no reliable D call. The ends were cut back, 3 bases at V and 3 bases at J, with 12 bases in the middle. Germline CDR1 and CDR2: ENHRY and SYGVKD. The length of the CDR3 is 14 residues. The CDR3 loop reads CAISDLRNNYEQYF. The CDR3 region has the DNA TGTGCCATCAGTGATCTGCGAAATAACTACGAGCAGTACTTC.

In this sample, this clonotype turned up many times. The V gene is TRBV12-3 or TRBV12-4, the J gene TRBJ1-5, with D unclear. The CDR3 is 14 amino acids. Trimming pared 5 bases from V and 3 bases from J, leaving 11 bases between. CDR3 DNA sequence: TGTGCCAGCAGTGGCGGGAGGTTCAATCAGCCCCAGCATTTT. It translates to CASSGGRFNQPQHF.

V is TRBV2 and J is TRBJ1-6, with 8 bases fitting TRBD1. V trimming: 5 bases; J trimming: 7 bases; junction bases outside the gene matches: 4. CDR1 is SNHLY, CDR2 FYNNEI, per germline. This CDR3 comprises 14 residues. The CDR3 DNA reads TGTGCCAGCAGTTGGACAGGGCAGAATTCACCCCTCCACTTT. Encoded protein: CASSWTGQNSPLHF.

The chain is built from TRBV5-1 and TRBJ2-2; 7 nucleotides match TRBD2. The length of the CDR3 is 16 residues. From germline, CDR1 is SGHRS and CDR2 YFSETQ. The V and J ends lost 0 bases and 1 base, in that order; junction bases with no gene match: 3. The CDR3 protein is CASSLEASGNTGELFF. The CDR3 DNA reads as TGCGCCAGCAGCTTGGAGGCTAGCGGGAACACCGGGGAGCTGTTTTTT.

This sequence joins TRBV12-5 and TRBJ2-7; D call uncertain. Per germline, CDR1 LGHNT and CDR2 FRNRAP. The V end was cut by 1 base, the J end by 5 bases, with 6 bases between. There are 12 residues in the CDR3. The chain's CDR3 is CASGLDGHEQYF. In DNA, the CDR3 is TGTGCTAGTGGTTTGGACGGGCACGAGCAGTACTTC.

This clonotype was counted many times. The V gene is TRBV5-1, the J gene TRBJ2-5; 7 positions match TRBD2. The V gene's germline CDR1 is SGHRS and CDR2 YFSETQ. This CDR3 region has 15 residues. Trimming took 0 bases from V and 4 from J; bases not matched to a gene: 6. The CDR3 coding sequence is TGCGCCAGCAGCTTGGTCCCTAGCGGCCCAGAGACCCAGTACTTC. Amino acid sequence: CASSLVPSGPETQYF.

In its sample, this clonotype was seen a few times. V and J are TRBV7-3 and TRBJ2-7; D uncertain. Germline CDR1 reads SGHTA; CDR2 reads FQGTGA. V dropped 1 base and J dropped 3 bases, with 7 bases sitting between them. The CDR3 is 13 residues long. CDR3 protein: CASSLKWGYEQYF. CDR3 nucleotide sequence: TGTGCCAGCAGCTTAAAGTGGGGCTACGAGCAGTACTTC.

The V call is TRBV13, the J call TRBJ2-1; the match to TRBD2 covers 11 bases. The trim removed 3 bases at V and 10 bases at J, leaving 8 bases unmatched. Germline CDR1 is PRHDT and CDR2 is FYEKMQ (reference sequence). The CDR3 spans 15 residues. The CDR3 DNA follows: TGTGCCAGCAGCTTCCTTAGCGGGAGGGCCAGCGAGCAGTTCTTC. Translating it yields CASSFLSGRASEQFF. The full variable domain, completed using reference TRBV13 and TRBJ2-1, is AAGVIQSPRHLIKEKRETATLKCYPIPRHDTVYWYQQGPGQDPQFLISFYEKMQSDKGSIPDRFSAQQFSDYHSELNMSSLELGDSALYFCASSFLSGRASEQFFGPGTRLTVL.

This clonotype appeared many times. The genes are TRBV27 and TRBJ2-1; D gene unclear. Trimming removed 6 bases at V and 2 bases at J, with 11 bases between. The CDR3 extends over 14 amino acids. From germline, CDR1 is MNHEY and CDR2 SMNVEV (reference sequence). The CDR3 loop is CASRTLGTYNEQFF. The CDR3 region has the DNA TGTGCCAGCAGGACCCTTGGGACCTACAATGAGCAGTTCTTC.

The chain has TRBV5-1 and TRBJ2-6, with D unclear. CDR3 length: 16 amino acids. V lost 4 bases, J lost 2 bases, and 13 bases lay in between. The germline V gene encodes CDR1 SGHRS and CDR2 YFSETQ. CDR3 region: CASSGNYKAGANVLTF. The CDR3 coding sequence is TGCGCCAGCAGCGGAAACTACAAGGCTGGGGCCAACGTCCTGACTTTC.

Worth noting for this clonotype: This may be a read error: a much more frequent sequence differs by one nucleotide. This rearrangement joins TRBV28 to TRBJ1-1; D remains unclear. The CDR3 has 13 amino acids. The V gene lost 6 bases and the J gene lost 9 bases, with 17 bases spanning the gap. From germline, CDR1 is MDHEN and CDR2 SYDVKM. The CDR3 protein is CASRERIRVKAFF. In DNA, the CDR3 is TGTGCCAGCAGGGAAAGGATACGGGTGAAAGCTTTCTTT.

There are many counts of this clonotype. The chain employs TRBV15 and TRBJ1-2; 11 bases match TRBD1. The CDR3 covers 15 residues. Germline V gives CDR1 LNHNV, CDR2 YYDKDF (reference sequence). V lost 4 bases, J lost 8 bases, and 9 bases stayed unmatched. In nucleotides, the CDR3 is TGTGCCACCAGCAAGATTGGGACAGGGGGTTTGGGCTACACCTTC. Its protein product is CATSKIGTGGLGYTF.

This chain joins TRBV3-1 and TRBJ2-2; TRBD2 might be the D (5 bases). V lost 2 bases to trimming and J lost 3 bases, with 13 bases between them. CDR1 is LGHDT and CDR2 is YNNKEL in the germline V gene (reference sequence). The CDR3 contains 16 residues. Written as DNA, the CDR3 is TGTGCCAGCAGCCAAACCGGGATTTTGTACACCGGGGAGCTGTTTTTT. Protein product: CASSQTGILYTGELFF.

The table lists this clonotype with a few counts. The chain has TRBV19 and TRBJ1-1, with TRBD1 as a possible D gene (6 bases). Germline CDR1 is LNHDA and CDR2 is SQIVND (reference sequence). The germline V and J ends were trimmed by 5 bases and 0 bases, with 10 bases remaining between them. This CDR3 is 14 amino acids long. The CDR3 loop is CASSGQPMNTEAFF. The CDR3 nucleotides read TGTGCCAGTAGTGGACAGCCTATGAACACTGAAGCTTTCTTT.

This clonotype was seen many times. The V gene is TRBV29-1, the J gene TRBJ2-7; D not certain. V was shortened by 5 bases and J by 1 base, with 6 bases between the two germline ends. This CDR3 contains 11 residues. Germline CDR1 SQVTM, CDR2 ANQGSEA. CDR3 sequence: CSVIQSYEQYF. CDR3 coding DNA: TGCAGCGTTATACAGTCCTACGAGCAGTACTTC.

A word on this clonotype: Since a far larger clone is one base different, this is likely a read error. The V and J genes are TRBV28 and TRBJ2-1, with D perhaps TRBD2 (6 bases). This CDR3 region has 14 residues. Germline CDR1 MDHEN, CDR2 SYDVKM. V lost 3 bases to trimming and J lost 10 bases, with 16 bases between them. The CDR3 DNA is TGTGCCAGCAGTTTCCTTACCTCGGACTACGAGCAGTTCTTC. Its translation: CASSFLTSDYEQFF. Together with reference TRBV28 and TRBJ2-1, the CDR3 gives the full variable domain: DVKVTQSSRYLVKRTGEKVFLECVQDMDHENMFWYRQDPGLGLRLIYFSYDVKMKEKGDIPEGYSVSREKKERFSLILESASTNQTSMYLCASSFLTSDYEQFFGPGTRLTVL.

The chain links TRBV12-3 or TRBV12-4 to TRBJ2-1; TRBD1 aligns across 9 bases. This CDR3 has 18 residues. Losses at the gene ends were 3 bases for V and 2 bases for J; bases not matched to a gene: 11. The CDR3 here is CASSFDESRDRAYNEQFF. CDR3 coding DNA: TGTGCCAGCAGTTTTGACGAGAGCCGGGACAGGGCCTACAATGAGCAGTTCTTC.